The subject of this entry is one TCR beta chain. Vbeta (60) and Jbeta (13) primers were used in the PCR. Sequenced by immunoSEQ multiplex PCR; TCRdb stores in-frame clones only, minus some. This sample has approximately 160,000 clones; roughly 84% occur once, and the top ten carry more than 0.35%. The source of the sample is a study of cytomegalovirus exposure and HLA in healthy donors. The CDR3 covers 16 residues. Trimming removed 3 bases from V and 1 base from J; junction bases left unmatched: 6. Germline CDR1 SGHDT, CDR2 YYEEEE. Sequenced material: PBMCs. V is TRBV5-6 and J is TRBJ1-5; 8 nucleotides match TRBD1. This receptor was identified in a boy younger than 10 in good health and CMV-seronegative. The CDR3 is CASSSRTGWSNQPQHF. The CDR3 DNA follows: TGTGCCAGCAGCTCCCGGACAGGGTGGAGCAATCAGCCCCAGCATTTT.